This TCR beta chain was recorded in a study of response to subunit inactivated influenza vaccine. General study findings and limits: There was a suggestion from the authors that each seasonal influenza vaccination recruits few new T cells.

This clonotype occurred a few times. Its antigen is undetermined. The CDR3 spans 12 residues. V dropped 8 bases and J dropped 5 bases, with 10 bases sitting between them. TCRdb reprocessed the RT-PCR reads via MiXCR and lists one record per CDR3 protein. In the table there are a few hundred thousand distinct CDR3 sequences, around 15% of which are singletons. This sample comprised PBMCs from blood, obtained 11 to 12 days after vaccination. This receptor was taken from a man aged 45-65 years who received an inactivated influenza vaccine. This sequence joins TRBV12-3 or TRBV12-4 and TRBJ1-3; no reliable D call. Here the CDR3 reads CASGTTRNTIYF. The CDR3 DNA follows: TGTGCCAGCGGAACGACAAGAAACACCATATATTTT.